A selection of T cell receptor beta chains follows, all from one sample in a study of T cells in Graves' hyperthyroidism and ophthalmopathy. TCRdb called the multiplex PCR reads again in MiXCR, with one record for every CDR3 protein. The table records 500,000 to 600,000 distinct CDR3 sequences, 15% to 20% of them present only once. Sequencing was performed on blood. The receptors originated from a woman aged 18-29 years with Graves' hyperthyroidism. Each CDR3 is given with its conserved first and last residue. The order of the fields is V gene, CDR3 length, D gene, clone size, J gene, CDR3 protein, CDR3 DNA. D genes are given only for firm matches. Size tells how often a clone was seen (once, few, many) or the class of an expanded clone, and some rows leave it out.

TRBV30	16	TRBD1	few	TRBJ1-5	CAWSPGQGNSNQPQHF	TGTGCCTGGAGTCCGGGACAGGGGAATAGCAATCAGCCCCAGCATTTT
TRBV20-1	13	.	many	TRBJ2-7	CSARGQVSYEQYF	TGCAGTGCTAGAGGACAGGTTAGCTACGAGCAGTACTTC
TRBV20-1	12	TRBD1	few	TRBJ2-5	CSASTGLETQYF	TGCAGTGCGTCGACAGGGCTAGAGACCCAGTACTTC
TRBV19	15	TRBD1	few	TRBJ2-7	CASSINGRGLAEQYF	TGTGCCAGTAGTATTAACGGCAGGGGGCTCGCCGAGCAGTACTTC
TRBV7-9	15	.	few	TRBJ1-4	CASSFDSYSDEKLFF	TGTGCCAGCAGCTTCGATTCGTACAGTGACGAAAAACTGTTTTTT
TRBV28	14	.	few	TRBJ1-3	CASTQQSAGNTIYF	TGTGCCAGCACCCAGCAAAGCGCTGGAAACACCATATATTTT
TRBV29-1	14	.	.	TRBJ2-1	CSVEAHGTYNEQFF	TGCAGCGTTGAAGCTCACGGGACCTACAATGAGCAGTTCTTC
TRBV24-1	12	.	few	TRBJ2-1	CATSEFGVEQFF	TGTGCCACCAGTGAATTCGGTGTTGAGCAGTTCTTC
TRBV28	16	.	.	TRBJ2-6	CASSFIISSGANVLTF	TGTGCCAGCAGTTTTATTATCAGCTCTGGGGCCAACGTCCTGACTTTC
TRBV6-1	13	.	.	TRBJ2-2	CASSYTEVGELFF	TGTGCCAGCAGTTATACAGAAGTCGGGGAGCTGTTTTTT
TRBV28	17	.	many	TRBJ2-3	CASTLSLPAVGGDTQYF	TGTGCCAGCACCCTGTCCTTACCAGCGGTGGGTGGGGATACGCAGTATTTT
TRBV27	16	TRBD1	.	TRBJ2-3	CASRLSGTGRTDTQYF	TGTGCCAGTAGGCTTTCCGGGACAGGGCGTACAGATACGCAGTATTTT
TRBV20-1	15	.	.	TRBJ2-5	CSARAGSRGTETQYF	TGCAGTGCTAGAGCAGGTTCCCGGGGGACAGAGACCCAGTACTTC
TRBV20-1	13	.	.	TRBJ2-5	CSARFPSQETQYF	TGCAGTGCTAGATTTCCCAGCCAAGAGACCCAGTACTTC
TRBV2	12	.	many	TRBJ2-7	CASRPGPREQYF	TGTGCCAGCAGGCCAGGGCCCCGCGAGCAGTACTTC
TRBV7-8	15	.	.	TRBJ1-2	CASSAPLRGGYGYTF	TGTGCCAGCAGCGCCCCACTAAGGGGCGGCTATGGCTACACCTTC
TRBV20-1	15	TRBD2	many	TRBJ2-3	CSARDFSGRADTQYF	TGCAGTGCTAGAGATTTCAGCGGGAGAGCAGATACGCAGTATTTT
TRBV18	15	TRBD1	once	TRBJ1-4	CASSLQGAFNEKLFF	TGTGCCAGCTCCCTTCAGGGGGCGTTTAATGAAAAACTGTTTTTT
TRBV5-6	14	.	.	TRBJ2-2	CASSLVPDTGELFF	TGTGCCAGCAGCTTGGTGCCAGACACCGGGGAGCTGTTTTTT
TRBV12-3/TRBV12-4	16	.	.	TRBJ2-7	CASSRGAGGGPYEQYF	TGTGCCAGCAGTAGGGGGGCGGGCGGGGGCCCCTACGAGCAGTACTTC
TRBV6-1	14	.	few	TRBJ2-7	CASSLSGEGHEQYF	TGTGCCAGCAGTTTATCGGGAGAAGGGCACGAGCAGTACTTC
TRBV7-9	15	.	.	TRBJ1-5	CASSPPGAGNQPQHF	TGTGCCAGCAGCCCACCTGGGGCTGGCAATCAGCCCCAGCATTTT
TRBV5-1	15	.	.	TRBJ2-6	CASTLGPSGANVLTF	TGCGCCAGCACACTCGGACCCTCTGGGGCCAACGTCCTGACTTTC
TRBV6-2/TRBV6-3	14	.	.	TRBJ1-2	CASRRGDNNYGYTF	TGTGCCAGCAGACGCGGGGACAATAACTATGGCTACACCTTC
TRBV27	14	TRBD1	many	TRBJ1-6	CASSFGQGNSPLHF	TGTGCCAGCAGTTTCGGACAGGGTAATTCACCCCTCCACTTT
TRBV14	16	.	few	TRBJ2-7	CASSQEQGPRSYEQYF	TGTGCCAGCAGCCAAGAGCAGGGGCCCCGCTCCTACGAGCAGTACTTC
TRBV6-5	16	.	.	TRBJ2-1	CASSYWGPPLYNEQFF	TGTGCCAGCAGTTACTGGGGGCCCCCGCTCTACAATGAGCAGTTCTTC
TRBV11-2	19	.	.	TRBJ2-1	CASSHPEEARDRSYNEQFF	TGTGCCAGCAGCCACCCCGAGGAAGCGAGGGACCGGTCCTACAATGAGCAGTTCTTC
TRBV5-1	17	TRBD2	.	TRBJ2-7	CASSLVSTAGGGYEQYF	TGTGCCAGCAGCTTGGTGTCGACGGCGGGAGGAGGTTACGAGCAGTACTTC
TRBV30	16	TRBD2	few	TRBJ2-1	CAWSTLGAGGYNEQFF	TGTGCCTGGAGTACTCTCGGGGCGGGAGGGTACAATGAGCAGTTCTTC
TRBV6-2/TRBV6-3	16	TRBD1	many	TRBJ2-5	CASSPHGTVEAETQYF	TGTGCCAGCAGTCCTCACGGGACAGTTGAGGCGGAGACCCAGTACTTC
TRBV12-3/TRBV12-4	13	TRBD2	many	TRBJ2-5	CASRPTSGETQYF	TGTGCCAGCAGGCCGACTAGCGGAGAGACCCAGTACTTC
TRBV7-8	15	.	many	TRBJ2-1	CASSFLGTRGNEQFF	TGTGCCAGCAGTTTTCTCGGGACACGAGGCAATGAGCAGTTCTTC
TRBV2	15	TRBD2	few	TRBJ2-5	CASRGLAGGPRTQYF	TGTGCCAGCAGAGGACTAGCGGGAGGGCCGCGGACCCAGTACTTC
TRBV6-1	14	.	once	TRBJ2-7	CASSEASQGLEQYF	TGTGCCAGCAGTGAAGCTTCCCAGGGTCTCGAGCAGTACTTC
TRBV20-1	14	TRBD2	few	TRBJ2-3	CSALGSGGTDTQYF	TGCAGTGCTTTGGGGAGCGGGGGTACAGATACGCAGTATTTT
TRBV12-3/TRBV12-4	14	.	many	TRBJ2-1	CASSGQGRYNEQFF	TGTGCCAGCAGTGGGCAGGGGCGGTACAATGAGCAGTTCTTC
TRBV29-1	14	TRBD1	.	TRBJ2-1	CSVEDRQGAHEQFF	TGCAGCGTTGAAGATCGGCAGGGGGCCCATGAGCAGTTCTTC
TRBV29-1	13	.	few	TRBJ2-7	CSVGNRGRYEQYF	TGCAGCGTCGGCAATCGGGGCAGGTACGAGCAGTACTTC
TRBV3-1	15	.	.	TRBJ2-7	CASSKRAPIGDEQYF	TGTGCCAGCAGCAAACGAGCCCCGATCGGGGACGAGCAGTACTTC
TRBV11-3	15	.	many	TRBJ2-1	CASSSKVSSYNEQFF	TGTGCCAGCAGCTCCAAAGTGAGCTCCTACAATGAGCAGTTCTTC
TRBV11-2	16	TRBD2	many	TRBJ2-7	CASSSLAGGPVYEQYF	TGTGCCAGCAGCTCGCTAGCGGGAGGGCCAGTATACGAGCAGTACTTC
TRBV12-5	17	.	.	TRBJ2-1	CASGLVGSESSYNEQFF	TGTGCTAGTGGTTTGGTGGGTAGCGAGAGCTCCTACAATGAGCAGTTCTTC
TRBV30	15	TRBD2	.	TRBJ2-7	CAWSRREGRSHEQYF	TGTGCCTGGAGTCGTAGGGAGGGACGCTCCCACGAGCAGTACTTC
TRBV6-1	14	.	few	TRBJ2-5	CASSEGGNEETQYF	TGTGCCAGCAGTGAAGGTGGGAATGAAGAGACCCAGTACTTC
TRBV7-9	12	.	few	TRBJ2-7	CASGRGVYEQYF	TGTGCCAGCGGGAGGGGGGTCTACGAGCAGTACTTC
TRBV11-2	16	TRBD1	many	TRBJ1-5	CASSKGQGPFNQPQHF	TGTGCCAGCAGCAAGGGACAGGGGCCCTTCAATCAGCCCCAGCATTTT
TRBV6-2/TRBV6-3	18	.	many	TRBJ2-1	CASSHPGLGVRAEGEQFF	TGTGCCAGCAGCCACCCCGGTCTGGGGGTTCGGGCCGAGGGTGAGCAGTTCTTC
TRBV10-1	14	.	.	TRBJ2-7	CASSESRPGSEQYF	TGCGCCAGCAGTGAGTCACGGCCGGGGTCCGAGCAGTACTTC
TRBV7-8	15	TRBD1	few	TRBJ1-1	CASSVGQGRFTEAFF	TGTGCCAGCAGCGTGGGACAGGGCAGATTCACTGAAGCTTTCTTT
TRBV7-9	17	TRBD2	.	TRBJ2-1	CASSQGGTNPSYNEQFF	TGTGCCAGCAGCCAAGGCGGGACTAACCCCTCCTACAATGAGCAGTTCTTC
TRBV28	17	TRBD1	many	TRBJ2-3	CASSLEARGRRADTQYF	TGTGCCAGCAGTTTAGAGGCCAGGGGGCGCAGAGCAGATACGCAGTATTTT
TRBV13	15	.	.	TRBJ2-5	CASSLGRGRQETQYF	TGTGCCAGCAGCTTGGGCAGGGGGAGGCAAGAGACCCAGTACTTC
TRBV5-4	15	.	.	TRBJ2-4	CASSSQALAKNIQYF	TGTGCCAGCAGCTCACAGGCCCTAGCCAAAAACATTCAGTACTTC
TRBV25-1	18	TRBD1	.	TRBJ2-4	CASTPGQGPGVVKNIQYF	TGTGCCAGCACCCCGGGACAGGGACCCGGGGTGGTCAAAAACATTCAGTACTTC
TRBV18	16	.	.	TRBJ1-4	CASSPRQSLLNEKLFF	TGTGCCAGCTCACCCCGACAGAGTCTTTTAAATGAAAAACTGTTTTTT
TRBV20-1	18	.	many	TRBJ2-5	CSARDGSLSGLLLETQYF	TGCAGTGCTAGAGATGGGTCGTTATCGGGACTGCTATTGGAGACCCAGTACTTC
TRBV14	15	.	few	TRBJ2-1	CASSQRRGSYNEQFF	TGTGCCAGCAGCCAAAGAAGGGGGTCCTACAATGAGCAGTTCTTC
TRBV12-5	14	.	many	TRBJ1-1	CASGFDSLFTEAFF	TGTGCTAGTGGTTTCGACAGTTTGTTCACTGAAGCTTTCTTT